This paragraph reports one T cell receptor (beta chain). What it binds is unknown. Measured with immunoSEQ multiplex PCR; TCRdb has only the in-frame clones, and not every one. The sample has about 45,000 clones; 65% to 70% are singletons. The data derive from a study of vaccination effects on CD4 cells after COVID-19. Study-wide context: A couple of convalescent patients were sampled 16 days and one week before vaccination. Study conclusions and caveats: Spike-reactive clones in convalescents after vaccination were chiefly newly vaccine-induced.

Within the ViraFEST assay, antigen-specific CD4+ T cells underwent expansion with viral peptide pools prior to sequencing. With 10 days of culture completed, CD4+ T cells were isolated. Documented for the person is a PCR-confirmed SARS-CoV-2 infection occurring between March and December 2020. A density of about 2.2 million PBMC per well was used; these cells were cultured with around 10 IU/ml IL-2 and roughly 10 ug/ml peptides. Days 3 and 7 saw half the medium replaced with IL-2 medium. Germline V gives CDR1 MNHEY, CDR2 SVGEGT. With V trimmed by 2 bases and J by 0 bases, 10 bases remained unmatched. CDR3 length: 17 amino acids.

The clonotype was recovered from a human donor who had a prior SARS-CoV-2 infection. The material was CD4+ T cells from PBMCs cultured with a peptide pool, obtained before COVID-19 vaccination. The V call is TRBV6-2 or TRBV6-3, the J call TRBJ2-7; 7 bases align to TRBD2. CDR3: CASSYGGAGRSSYEQYF. CDR3 coding DNA: TGTGCCAGCAGTTACGGGGGAGCGGGGCGGAGCTCCTACGAGCAGTACTTC.